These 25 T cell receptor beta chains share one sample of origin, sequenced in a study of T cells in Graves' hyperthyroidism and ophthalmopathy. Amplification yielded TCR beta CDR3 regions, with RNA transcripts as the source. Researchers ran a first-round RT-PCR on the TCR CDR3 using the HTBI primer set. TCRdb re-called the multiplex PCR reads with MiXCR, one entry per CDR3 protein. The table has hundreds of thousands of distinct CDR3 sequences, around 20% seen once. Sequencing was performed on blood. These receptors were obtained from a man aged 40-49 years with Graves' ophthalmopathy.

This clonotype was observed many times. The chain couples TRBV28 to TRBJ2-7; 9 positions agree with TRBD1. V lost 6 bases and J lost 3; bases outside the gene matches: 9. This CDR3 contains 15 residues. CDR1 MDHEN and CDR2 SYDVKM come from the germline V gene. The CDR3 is CASRGQGTGDYEQYF. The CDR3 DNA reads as TGTGCCAGCAGAGGACAGGGGACGGGTGACTACGAGCAGTACTTC. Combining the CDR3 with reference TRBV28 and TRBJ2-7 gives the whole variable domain DVKVTQSSRYLVKRTGEKVFLECVQDMDHENMFWYRQDPGLGLRLIYFSYDVKMKEKGDIPEGYSVSREKKERFSLILESASTNQTSMYLCASRGQGTGDYEQYFGPGTRLTVT.

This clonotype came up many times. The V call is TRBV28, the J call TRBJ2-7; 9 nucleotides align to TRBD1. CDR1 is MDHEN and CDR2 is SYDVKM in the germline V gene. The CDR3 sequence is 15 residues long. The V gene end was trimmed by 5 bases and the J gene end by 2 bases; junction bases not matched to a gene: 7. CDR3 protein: CASSHTRQGAYEQYF. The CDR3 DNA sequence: TGTGCCAGCAGTCACACCCGACAGGGGGCCTACGAGCAGTACTTC.

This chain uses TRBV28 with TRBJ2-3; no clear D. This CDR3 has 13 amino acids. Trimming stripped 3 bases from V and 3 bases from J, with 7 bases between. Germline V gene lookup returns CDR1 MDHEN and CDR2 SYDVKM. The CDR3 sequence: CASSFILTDTQYF. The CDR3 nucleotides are TGTGCCAGCAGTTTTATTCTTACAGATACGCAGTATTTT.

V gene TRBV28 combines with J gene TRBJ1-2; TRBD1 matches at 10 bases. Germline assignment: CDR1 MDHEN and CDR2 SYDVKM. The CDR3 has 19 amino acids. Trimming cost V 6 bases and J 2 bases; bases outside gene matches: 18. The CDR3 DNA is TGTGCCAGCAGCCCCCCCTACGGTCTTCCGGGACAGGGGAACTATGGCTACACCTTC. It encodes CASSPPYGLPGQGNYGYTF.

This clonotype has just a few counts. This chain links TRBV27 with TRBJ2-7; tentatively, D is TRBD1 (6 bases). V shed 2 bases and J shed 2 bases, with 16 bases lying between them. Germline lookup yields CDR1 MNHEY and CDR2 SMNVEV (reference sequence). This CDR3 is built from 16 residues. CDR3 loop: CASSLEEGQGPYEQYF. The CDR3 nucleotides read TGTGCCAGCAGTTTAGAAGAAGGGCAGGGGCCCTACGAGCAGTACTTC.

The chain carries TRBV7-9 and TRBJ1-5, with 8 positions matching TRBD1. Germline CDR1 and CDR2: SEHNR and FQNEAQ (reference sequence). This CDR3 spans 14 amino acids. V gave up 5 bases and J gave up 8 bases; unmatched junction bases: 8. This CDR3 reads CASSPQGAREPQHF. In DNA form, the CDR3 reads TGTGCCAGCAGCCCCCAGGGGGCCCGCGAGCCCCAGCATTTT.

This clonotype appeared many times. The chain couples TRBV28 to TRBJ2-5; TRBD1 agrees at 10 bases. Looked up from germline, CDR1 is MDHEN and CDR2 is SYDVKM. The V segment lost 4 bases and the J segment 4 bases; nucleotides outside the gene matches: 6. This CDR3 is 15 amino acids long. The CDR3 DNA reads TGTGCCAGCAGTTCCCCCGGACAGGGGGTAGAGACCCAGTACTTC. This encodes CASSSPGQGVETQYF.

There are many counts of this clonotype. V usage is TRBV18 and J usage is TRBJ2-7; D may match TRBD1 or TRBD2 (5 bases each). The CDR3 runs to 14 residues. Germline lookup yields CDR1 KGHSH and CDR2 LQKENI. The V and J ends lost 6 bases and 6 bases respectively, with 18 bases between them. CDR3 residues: CASSPGTKRGEQYF. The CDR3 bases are TGTGCCAGCTCGCCCGGGACCAAGAGGGGCGAGCAGTACTTC.

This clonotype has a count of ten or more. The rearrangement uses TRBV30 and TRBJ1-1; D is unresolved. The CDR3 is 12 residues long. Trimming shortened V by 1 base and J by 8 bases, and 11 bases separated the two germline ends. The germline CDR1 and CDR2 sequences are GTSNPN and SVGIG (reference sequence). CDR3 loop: CAWSATGQEAFF. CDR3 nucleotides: TGTGCCTGGAGTGCTACTGGGCAGGAAGCTTTCTTT.

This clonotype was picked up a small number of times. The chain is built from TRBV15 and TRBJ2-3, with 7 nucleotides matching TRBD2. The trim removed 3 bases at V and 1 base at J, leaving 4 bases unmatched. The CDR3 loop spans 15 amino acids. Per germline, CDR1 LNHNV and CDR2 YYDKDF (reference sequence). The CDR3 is CATSSIAGGTDTQYF. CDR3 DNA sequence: TGTGCCACCAGCAGTATAGCGGGCGGCACAGATACGCAGTATTTT.

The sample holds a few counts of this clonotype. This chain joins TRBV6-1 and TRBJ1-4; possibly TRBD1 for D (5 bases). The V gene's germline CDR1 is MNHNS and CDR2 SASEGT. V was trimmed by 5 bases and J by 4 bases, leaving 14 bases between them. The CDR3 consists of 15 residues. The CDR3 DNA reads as TGTGCCAGCAGTCGCGCCGGGACGCTTAATGAAAAACTGTTTTTT. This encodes CASSRAGTLNEKLFF.

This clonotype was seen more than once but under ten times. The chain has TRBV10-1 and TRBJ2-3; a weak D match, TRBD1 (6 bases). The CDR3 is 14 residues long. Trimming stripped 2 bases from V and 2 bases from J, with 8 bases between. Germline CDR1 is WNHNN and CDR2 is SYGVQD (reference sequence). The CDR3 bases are TGCGCCAGCAGTGAGGGGGGCTTCACAGATACGCAGTATTTT. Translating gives CASSEGGFTDTQYF.

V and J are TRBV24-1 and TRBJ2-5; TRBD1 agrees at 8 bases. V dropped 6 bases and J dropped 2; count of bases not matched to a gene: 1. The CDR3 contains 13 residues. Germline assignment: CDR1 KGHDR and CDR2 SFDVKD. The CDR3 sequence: CATSQGAQETQYF. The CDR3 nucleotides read TGTGCCACCAGTCAGGGGGCTCAAGAGACCCAGTACTTC.

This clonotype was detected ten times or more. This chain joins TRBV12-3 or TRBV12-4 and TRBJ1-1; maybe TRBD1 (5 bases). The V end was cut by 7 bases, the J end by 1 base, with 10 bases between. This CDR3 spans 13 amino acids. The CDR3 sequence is CASTAGSNTEAFF. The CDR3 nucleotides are TGTGCCAGCACGGCAGGGTCGAACACTGAAGCTTTCTTT.

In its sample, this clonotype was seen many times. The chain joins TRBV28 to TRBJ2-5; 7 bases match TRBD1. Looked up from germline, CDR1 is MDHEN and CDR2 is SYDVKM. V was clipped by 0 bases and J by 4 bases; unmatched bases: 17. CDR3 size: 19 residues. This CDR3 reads CASSLWASHRGADRETQYF. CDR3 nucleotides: TGTGCCAGCAGTTTATGGGCGTCCCACAGGGGCGCCGATCGAGAGACCCAGTACTTC.

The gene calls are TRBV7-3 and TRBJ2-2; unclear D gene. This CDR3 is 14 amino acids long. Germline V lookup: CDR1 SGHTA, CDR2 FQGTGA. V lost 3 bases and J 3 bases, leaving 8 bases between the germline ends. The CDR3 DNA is TGTGCCAGCAGCTTCAATCCAGACACCGGGGAGCTGTTTTTT. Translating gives CASSFNPDTGELFF.

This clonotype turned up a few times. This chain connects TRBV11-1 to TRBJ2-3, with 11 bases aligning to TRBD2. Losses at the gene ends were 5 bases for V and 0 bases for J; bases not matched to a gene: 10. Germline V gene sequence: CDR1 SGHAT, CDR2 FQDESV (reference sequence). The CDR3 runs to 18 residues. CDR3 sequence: CASSEEASGRTSTDTQYF. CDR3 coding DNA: TGTGCCAGCAGCGAAGAGGCTAGCGGGAGGACTAGCACAGATACGCAGTATTTT.

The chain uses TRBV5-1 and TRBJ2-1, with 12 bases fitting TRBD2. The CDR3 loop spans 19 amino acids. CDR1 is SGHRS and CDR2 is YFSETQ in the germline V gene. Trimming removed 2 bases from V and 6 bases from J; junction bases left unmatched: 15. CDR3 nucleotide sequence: TGCGCCAGCAGCTTTTTAGGACTAGCGGGATCTGGTACATTCAATGAGCAGTTCTTC. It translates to CASSFLGLAGSGTFNEQFF.

In DNA form, the CDR3 reads TGTGCCAGCAGCCCGGACAGGGGGCGGACCGGGGAGCTGTTTTTT. Amino acid sequence: CASSPDRGRTGELFF. The gene calls are TRBV7-2 and TRBJ2-2; the match to TRBD1 covers 11 bases. Germline-derived CDR1 and CDR2 are SGHTA and FQGNSA. The CDR3 has 15 residues. V shed 5 bases and J 5 bases; nucleotides not matched to a gene: 4.

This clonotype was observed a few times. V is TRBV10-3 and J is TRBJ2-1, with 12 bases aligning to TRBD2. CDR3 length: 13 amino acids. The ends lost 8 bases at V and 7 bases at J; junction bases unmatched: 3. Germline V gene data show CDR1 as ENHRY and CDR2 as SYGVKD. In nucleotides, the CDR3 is TGTGCCATCGGACTAGCGGGGTTGAATGAGCAGTTCTTC. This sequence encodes CAIGLAGLNEQFF.

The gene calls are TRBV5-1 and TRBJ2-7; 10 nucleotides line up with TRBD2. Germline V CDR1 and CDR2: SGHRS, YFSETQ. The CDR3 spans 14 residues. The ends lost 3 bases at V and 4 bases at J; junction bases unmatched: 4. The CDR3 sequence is CASSSSGSKYEQYF. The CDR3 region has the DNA TGCGCCAGCAGCTCTAGCGGGAGTAAGTACGAGCAGTACTTC.

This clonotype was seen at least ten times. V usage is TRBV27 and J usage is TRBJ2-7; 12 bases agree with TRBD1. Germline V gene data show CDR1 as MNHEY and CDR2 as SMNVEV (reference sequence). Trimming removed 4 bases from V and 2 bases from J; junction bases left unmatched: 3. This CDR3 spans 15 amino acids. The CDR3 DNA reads TGTGCCAGCAGTTGGGACAGGGGGCCTACCTACGAGCAGTACTTC. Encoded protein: CASSWDRGPTYEQYF.

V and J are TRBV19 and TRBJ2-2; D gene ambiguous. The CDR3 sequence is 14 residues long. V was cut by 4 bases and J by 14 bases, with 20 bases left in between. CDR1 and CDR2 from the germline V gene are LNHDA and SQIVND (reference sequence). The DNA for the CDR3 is TGTGCCAGTAGTAATAGTGCGCTGGGATGGGGACTGTTTTTT. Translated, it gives CASSNSALGWGLFF. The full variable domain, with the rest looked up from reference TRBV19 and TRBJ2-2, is DGGITQSPKYLFRKEGQNVTLSCEQNLNHDAMYWYRQDPGQGLRLIYYSQIVNDFQKGDIAEGYSVSREKKESFPLTVTSAQKNPTAFYLCASSNSALGWGLFFGEGSRLTVL.

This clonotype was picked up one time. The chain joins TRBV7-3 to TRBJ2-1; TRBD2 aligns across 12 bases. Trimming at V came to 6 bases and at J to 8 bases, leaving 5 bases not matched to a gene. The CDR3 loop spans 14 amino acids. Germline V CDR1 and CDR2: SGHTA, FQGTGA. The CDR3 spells CASSLAGGADEQFF. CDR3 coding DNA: TGTGCCAGCAGTCTAGCGGGGGGGGCAGATGAGCAGTTCTTC.

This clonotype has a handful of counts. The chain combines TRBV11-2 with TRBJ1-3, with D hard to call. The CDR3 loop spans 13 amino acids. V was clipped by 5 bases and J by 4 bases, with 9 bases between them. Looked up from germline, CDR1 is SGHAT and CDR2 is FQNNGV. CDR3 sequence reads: CASSLQQGNTIYF. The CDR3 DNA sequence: TGTGCCAGCAGCCTACAACAGGGAAACACCATATATTTT.